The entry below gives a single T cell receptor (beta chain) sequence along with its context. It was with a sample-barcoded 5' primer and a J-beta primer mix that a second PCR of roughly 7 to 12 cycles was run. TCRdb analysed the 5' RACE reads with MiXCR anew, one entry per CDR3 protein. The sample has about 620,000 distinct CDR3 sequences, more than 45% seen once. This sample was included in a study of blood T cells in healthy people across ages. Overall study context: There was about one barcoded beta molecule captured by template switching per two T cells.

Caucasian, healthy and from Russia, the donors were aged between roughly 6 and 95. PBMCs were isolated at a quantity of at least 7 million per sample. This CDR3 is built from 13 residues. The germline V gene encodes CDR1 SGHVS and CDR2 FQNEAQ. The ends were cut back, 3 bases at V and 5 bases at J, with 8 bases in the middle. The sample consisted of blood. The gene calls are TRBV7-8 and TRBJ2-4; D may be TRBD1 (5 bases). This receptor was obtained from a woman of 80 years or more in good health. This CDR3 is CASSFQTENIQYF. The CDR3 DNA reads TGTGCCAGCAGCTTCCAGACAGAAAACATTCAGTACTTC.